This T cell receptor beta chain was recovered during a study of blood T cell repertoires in COVID-19. Across the whole study: The United States, Italy and Spain provided the acute and convalescent COVID-19 samples. In each case, the material was cDNA or gDNA derived from T cells, B-cell-depleted T cells, or PBMCs.

The CDR3 loop spans 14 amino acids. The V gene end was trimmed by 4 bases and the J gene end by 1 base; junction bases not matched to a gene: 0. CDR1 MGHRA and CDR2 YSYEKL come from the germline V gene. Profiling relied on immunoSEQ multiplex PCR, and the TCRdb table lists in-frame clones only, not all of them. This table has a few hundred thousand clones, approximately 91% appearing once. The sequence was obtained from a man aged 18 to 29 with active or convalescent COVID-19. Sequencing was carried out using peripheral blood. This chain connects TRBV4-1 to TRBJ2-3; TRBD1 matches 9 bases. CDR3 in amino acids: CASSRDRGTDTQYF. In DNA form, the CDR3 reads TGCGCCAGCAGCCGGGACAGGGGCACAGATACGCAGTATTTT.